The 27 T cell receptor beta chains given below trace back to one sample, sequenced in a study of molecular identifiers for immune sequencing clone quantification (dated by TCRdb to 2016 to 2019). The library was obtained by PCR. The sequencing machine was a NextSeq 500. TCRdb handled the public reads itself, with Q25 trimming in fastp and clone calling in MiXCR, and kept productive beta chains. Merged by CDR3 protein, the rows form single entries marked with the most common genes and DNA. The sample table shows roughly 100,000 distinct CDR3 sequences, and 30% to 45% are seen once. The ten largest account for about 9.7% of the sample. Sequences were obtained from naive CD8+ T cells from blood, with Jurkat cell RNA spiked in. This specimen's cell subset or site label, interpreted: FACS-sorted CD8+CD4-CCR7+CD45RA+ naive T cells. All receptors derive from a human donor in good health. Some libraries in this study had Jurkat cell RNA spiked in.

The genes are TRBV9 and TRBJ2-7, with 7 nucleotides matching TRBD2. V lost 3 bases and J lost 4; bases outside the gene matches: 4. Per germline, CDR1 SGDLS and CDR2 YYNGEE. CDR3 size: 13 residues. The CDR3 region is CASSARREYEQYF. The CDR3 bases are TGTGCCAGCAGCGCCCGGCGGGAGTACGAGCAGTACTTC.

This clonotype was recorded a few times. The genes are TRBV7-2 and TRBJ2-5, with 8 bases identical to TRBD2. The CDR3 has 15 amino acids. Germline V gene lookup returns CDR1 SGHTA and CDR2 FQGNSA. J lost 3 bases, V lost 3 bases, and 6 bases had no gene match. Here the CDR3 reads CASSFIAGTEETQYF. As DNA, the CDR3 is TGTGCCAGCAGCTTCATAGCGGGGACCGAAGAGACCCAGTACTTC.

The rearrangement joins TRBV29-1 to TRBJ2-7, with D possibly being TRBD1 (5 bases). CDR3 length: 14 residues. Germline CDR1 reads SQVTM; CDR2 reads ANQGSEA. Trimming removed 7 bases at V and 6 bases at J, with 22 bases between. Here the CDR3 DNA reads TGCAGCGCCGCCCTGACAGCCCTCTCCGGCGAGCAGTACTTC. It yields the protein CSAALTALSGEQYF.

The chain joins TRBV20-1 to TRBJ1-4; possible D gene TRBD1, 6 bases. V dropped 4 bases and J dropped 1 base, with 10 bases sitting between them. The CDR3 runs to 14 residues. Germline loops: CDR1 DFQATT, CDR2 SNEGSKA (reference sequence). CDR3 nucleotides: TGCAGTGCTAAATCAGGGGTAACTAATGAAAAACTGTTTTTT. Translation gives CSAKSGVTNEKLFF.

This clonotype was observed at least ten times. CDR3 sequence reads: CASSLTLAANEQFF. The DNA of the CDR3 is TGTGCCAGCAGCTTAACGCTAGCCGCCAATGAGCAGTTCTTC. The gene calls are TRBV7-3 and TRBJ2-1, with D maybe TRBD2 (5 bases). CDR1 is SGHTA, CDR2 FQGTGA, per germline. V was trimmed by 0 bases and J by 6 bases, leaving 9 bases between them. The length of the CDR3 is 14 residues. The whole variable domain, remainder taken from reference TRBV7-3 and TRBJ2-1, is GAGVSQTPSNKVTEKGKYVELRCDPISGHTALYWYRQSLGQGPEFLIYFQGTGAADDSGLPNDRFFAVRPEGSVSTLKIQRTERGDSAVYLCASSLTLAANEQFFGPGTRLTVL.

With regard to this clonotype: Possible read error: a much larger clone is one base away. The rearrangement joins TRBV7-6 to TRBJ1-1; tentatively, D is TRBD1 (5 bases). The V gene's germline CDR1 is SGHVS and CDR2 FNYEAQ. Trimming cost V 7 bases and J 8 bases, with 17 bases left between them. The CDR3 is made up of 13 amino acids. CDR3 sequence (DNA): TGTGCCAGCAACTTTTTACAGGATCGGGAAGCTTTCTTT. This sequence encodes CASNFLQDREAFF.

This clonotype is large in the sample. CDR3 sequence: CASNRDTEAFF. DNA of the CDR3: TGTGCCAGCAACAGGGACACTGAAGCTTTCTTT. The V gene is TRBV2, the J gene TRBJ1-1; D might be TRBD1 (6 bases). Trimming cost V 7 bases and J 3 bases, with 6 bases left between them. The CDR3 is made up of 11 amino acids. CDR1 SNHLY and CDR2 FYNNEI come from the germline V gene.

The table lists this clonotype with many counts. The genes are TRBV20-1 and TRBJ2-2, with D hard to call. In germline, CDR1 is DFQATT, CDR2 SNEGSKA (reference sequence). Trimming took off 0 bases at V and 6 bases at J, with 5 bases between the two ends. The CDR3 is 12 amino acids. The CDR3 nucleotides read TGCAGTGCTAGAGAGGGGTCCGGGGAGCTGTTTTTT. Protein sequence: CSAREGSGELFF.

A note on this clonotype: A read error may be the cause here, since a much bigger clone is one base away. This chain uses TRBV7-2 with TRBJ2-3; D gene unclear. The J call may be mistaken, given a closer DNA end match to TRBJ1-5. There are 13 residues in the CDR3. Germline CDR1 reads SGHTA; CDR2 reads FQGNSA. The CDR3 DNA follows: TGTGCCAGCAGCTTATTCAACACAGATACGCAGCATTTT. Its protein product is CASSLFNTDTQHF.

This clonotype was seen more than once but under ten times. The J gene is TRBJ1-5, the V gene TRBV9; possibly TRBD1 for D (5 bases). CDR1 and CDR2 from the germline V gene are SGDLS and YYNGEE. The germline V and J ends were trimmed by 0 bases and 5 bases, with 6 bases remaining between them. CDR3 size: 13 residues. Here the CDR3 reads CASSVGTYQPQHF. The DNA of the CDR3 is TGTGCCAGCAGCGTAGGGACATATCAGCCCCAGCATTTT.

The V and J genes are TRBV6-2 or TRBV6-3 and TRBJ1-5; 7 bases are a match to TRBD1. Germline loops: CDR1 MNHEY, CDR2 SVGEGT. The CDR3 has 18 amino acids. The V and J ends lost 4 bases and 0 bases, in that order; junction bases with no gene match: 12. In nucleotides, the CDR3 is TGTGCCAGCAGTTGGGAAACCGGGACAGTAAATAGCAATCAGCCCCAGCATTTT. It specifies CASSWETGTVNSNQPQHF.

This clonotype was counted a few times. The gene calls are TRBV13 and TRBJ2-3; D is perhaps TRBD1 (5 bases). V was cut by 2 bases and J by 1 base, with 10 bases left in between. The length of the CDR3 is 15 residues. The germline V gene encodes CDR1 PRHDT and CDR2 FYEKMQ (reference sequence). As DNA, the CDR3 is TGTGCCAGCAGCTTAAAGGGGCGCGGCACAGATACGCAGTATTTT. Amino acid sequence: CASSLKGRGTDTQYF.

The chain links TRBV28 to TRBJ2-1; possibly TRBD1 for D (5 bases). The CDR3 has 14 amino acids. Germline V CDR1 and CDR2: MDHEN, SYDVKM. Trimming stripped 7 bases from V and 0 bases from J, with 10 bases between. The CDR3 protein is CASNQGSSYNEQFF. The CDR3 bases are TGTGCCAGCAATCAGGGAAGCTCCTACAATGAGCAGTTCTTC.

This clonotype has just a few counts. CDR3 DNA: TGTGCCAGCAGCCAGGACCCCTCGGGACAAGCCTACGAGCAGTACTTC. Translation: CASSQDPSGQAYEQYF. The gene calls are TRBV4-2 and TRBJ2-7; tentatively, D is TRBD1 (6 bases). Germline V gene data show CDR1 as LGHNA and CDR2 as YNFKEQ. V was trimmed by 3 bases and J by 2 bases, leaving 17 bases between them. The length of the CDR3 is 16 residues.

The V call is TRBV27, the J call TRBJ2-3; tentative D call: TRBD1 (6 bases). The CDR3 runs to 15 residues. V was pared by 2 bases and J by 4 bases, with 13 bases between. Per germline, CDR1 MNHEY and CDR2 SMNVEV (reference sequence). CDR3 protein: CASSLISGVPDTQYF. The CDR3 DNA is TGTGCCAGCAGTTTAATCTCAGGGGTCCCAGATACGCAGTATTTT.

At least ten counts were recorded for this clonotype. V and J are TRBV29-1 and TRBJ2-2; D remains ambiguous. Germline V gene sequence: CDR1 SQVTM, CDR2 ANQGSEA. This CDR3 region has 11 residues. V lost 7 bases to trimming and J lost 8 bases, with 11 bases between them. The DNA of the CDR3 is TGCAGCGGCCTAGTTACGGGGGAGCTGTTTTTT. Amino acids: CSGLVTGELFF.

In its sample, this clonotype was seen a few times. The chain carries TRBV4-1 and TRBJ2-2; D unclear. Trimming cost V 0 bases and J 1 base, with 9 bases left between them. The CDR3 consists of 16 residues. CDR1 is MGHRA and CDR2 is YSYEKL in the germline V gene. CDR3 in DNA: TGCGCCAGCAGCCAAGAGGAACACATGAACACCGGGGAGCTGTTTTTT. It translates to CASSQEEHMNTGELFF.

This clonotype occurred a few times. For the CDR3, the DNA is TGTGCCACGTCAAGCGACCCTAACATTCAGTACTTC. Encoded protein: CATSSDPNIQYF. The V call is TRBV19, the J call TRBJ2-4; D uncertain. Germline V gene lookup returns CDR1 LNHDA and CDR2 SQIVND (reference sequence). This CDR3 spans 12 amino acids. With 10 bases removed from V and 7 bases from J, the gap between germline ends came to 14 bases.

Details on this clonotype: The conserved phenylalanine or tryptophan is not found at the CDR3 terminus, so this likely reflects a read error. The rearrangement links TRBV4-2 to TRBJ2-3, with 11 bases aligning to TRBD2. Germline V gene sequence: CDR1 LGHNA, CDR2 YNFKEQ. V dropped 1 base and J dropped 4; count of bases not matched to a gene: 10. CDR3 length: 18 amino acids. The CDR3 nucleotides read TGTGCCAGCAGCCAAGTGAGTCTAGCGGGAGGCCCCGCAGATACGCAGTATTTA. It codes for CASSQVSLAGGPADTQYL.

There are a few counts of this clonotype. The chain employs TRBV9 and TRBJ2-1; no clear D gene. Germline V lookup: CDR1 SGDLS, CDR2 YYNGEE. V lost 2 bases to trimming and J lost 5 bases, with 5 bases between them. The CDR3 runs 12 residues. CDR3 sequence (DNA): TGTGCCAGCAGCGTGCCAGACAATGAGCAGTTCTTC. This encodes CASSVPDNEQFF.

The chain is built from TRBV28 and TRBJ1-1, with unresolved D. CDR1 and CDR2 from the germline V gene are MDHEN and SYDVKM. The V and J ends lost 2 bases and 4 bases respectively, with 8 bases between them. The CDR3 sequence is 13 residues long. In DNA, the CDR3 is TGTGCCAGCAGTTTAAAGCCGATCACTGAAGCTTTCTTT. It codes for CASSLKPITEAFF.

This clonotype has just a few counts. The chain recombines TRBV25-1 with TRBJ2-3; TRBD2 agrees at 7 bases. Trimming cost V 9 bases and J 7 bases; bases outside gene matches: 10. Germline CDR1 reads MGHDK; CDR2 reads SYGVNS. This CDR3 has 13 amino acids. The CDR3 region has the DNA TGTGCCAGTCTAAGCGGGAATTGGAATACGCAGTATTTT. It translates to CASLSGNWNTQYF.

Note on this clonotype: Being one base from a much bigger clone, this may be a read error. The chain links TRBV6-2 or TRBV6-3 to TRBJ2-6; D is tentatively TRBD1 or TRBD2 (5 bases each). The CDR3 totals 13 residues. Germline V CDR1 and CDR2: MNHEY, SVGEGT. The CDR3 sequence is CASTDSYGNDLTF. The CDR3 DNA reads TGTGCCAGCACTGACAGTTACGGGAACGACCTGACTTTC.

The chain is built from TRBV27 and TRBJ1-1; D gene unclear. The length of the CDR3 is 14 residues. CDR1 and CDR2 (germline): MNHEY, SMNVEV (reference sequence). V dropped 9 bases and J dropped 4 bases, with 18 bases sitting between them. CDR3 nucleotides: TGTGCCAGTACTCCCCGCAGAGGGAGCACTGAAGCTTTCTTT. Its translation: CASTPRRGSTEAFF.

This clonotype was recorded a few times. CDR3: CATMDREGSGANVLTF. CDR3 coding DNA: TGTGCCACCATGGACAGGGAAGGGTCCGGGGCCAACGTCCTGACTTTC. This chain joins TRBV24-1 and TRBJ2-6; 8 bases fit TRBD1. The CDR3 contains 16 residues. Trimming cost V 8 bases and J 4 bases; bases outside gene matches: 9. In germline, CDR1 is KGHDR, CDR2 SFDVKD.

There are many counts of this clonotype. At one end, the junction sequence differs from germline, possibly due to a read error. This chain links TRBV29-1 with TRBJ2-3; 7 bases are a match to TRBD2. CDR1 is SQVTM and CDR2 is ANQGSEA in the germline V gene. The CDR3 is 15 residues long. CDR3 region: CSVLGGDATLIVSDF. CDR3 DNA sequence: TGCAGCGTTTTGGGGGGGGACGCCACACTCATCGTGTCTGATTTT.

This clonotype was seen a handful of times. J is TRBJ1-4 and V is TRBV14, with 9 positions matching TRBD1. Germline assignment: CDR1 SGHDN and CDR2 FVKESK. This CDR3 has 18 amino acids. The V segment lost 3 bases and the J segment 7 bases; nucleotides outside the gene matches: 15. The CDR3 sequence: CASSQDRWSGQGAEKLFF. In nucleotides, the CDR3 is TGTGCCAGCAGCCAGGACCGTTGGTCGGGACAGGGTGCTGAAAAACTGTTTTTT.